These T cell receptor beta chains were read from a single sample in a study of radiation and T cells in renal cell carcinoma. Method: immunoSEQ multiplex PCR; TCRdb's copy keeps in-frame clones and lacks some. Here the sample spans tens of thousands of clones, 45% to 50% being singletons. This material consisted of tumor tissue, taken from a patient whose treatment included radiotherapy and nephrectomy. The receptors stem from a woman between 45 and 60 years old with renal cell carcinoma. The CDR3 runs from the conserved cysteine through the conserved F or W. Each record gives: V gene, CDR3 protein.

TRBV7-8,CASSLNYEQYF
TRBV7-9,CASTTTGEGNQPQHF
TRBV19,CASGRDSPYEQYF
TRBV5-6,CASSPGGGFDYGYTF
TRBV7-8,CASSFSDRVGETQYF
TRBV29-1,CSTVGSPYNEQFF
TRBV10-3,CAIWTANTGELFF
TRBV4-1,CASSHPGARVDGYTF
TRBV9,CASSVTISAASTDTQYF
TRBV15,CATSTDRYTEAFF
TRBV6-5,CASSSGQRREQFF
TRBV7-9,CASSFRQGRRETQYF
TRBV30,CAWSPRGGVAYNEQFF
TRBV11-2,CASSLGQKETQYF
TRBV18,CASSPPPSDEQFF
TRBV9,CASSVSGNTGELFF
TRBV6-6,CASSWRAGKDYNEQFF
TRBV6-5,CASSYWGEEGGNTIYF
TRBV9,CASTTSGGGNIQYF
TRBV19,CASSILRTGQETQYF
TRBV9,CASSKQGGGSPLHF
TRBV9,CASSRPRTGAPNTEAFF
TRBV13,CASSLGGYTGELFF
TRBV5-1,CASSSQRWDRGLDEQYF
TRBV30,CAWSPPRNTEAFF
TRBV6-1,CASNLNEAFF
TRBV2,CASSEDRGYTGELFF
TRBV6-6,CASSYVAGGYNEQFF
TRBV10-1,CASPAMGRHLGTEAFF
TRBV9,CASSVEGAPGNTIYF
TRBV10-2,CASTEGTPNEAFF
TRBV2,CASKPWDSAVTDTQYF
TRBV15,CATSRDFSSGGYTGELFF
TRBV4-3,CASSQTRRGGELFF
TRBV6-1,CASRKDRNTEAFF
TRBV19,CATGPGNWYGYTF
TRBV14,CASSQGWGLSYEQYF
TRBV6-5,CASSPSGFSTDTQYF
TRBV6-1,CASSERGGIGGAFF
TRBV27,CASRESLQETQYF
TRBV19,CASSIPGSGEQYF
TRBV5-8,CASSLSFLAGAEQYF
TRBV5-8,CASSLGQARSPLHF
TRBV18,CASSPPVGRGHGYTF
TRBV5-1,CASSSARGLNEQFF
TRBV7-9,CASSARKERGARETQYF
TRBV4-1,CASSHPGQRNTEAFF
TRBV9,CASSVGWGADTDTQYF